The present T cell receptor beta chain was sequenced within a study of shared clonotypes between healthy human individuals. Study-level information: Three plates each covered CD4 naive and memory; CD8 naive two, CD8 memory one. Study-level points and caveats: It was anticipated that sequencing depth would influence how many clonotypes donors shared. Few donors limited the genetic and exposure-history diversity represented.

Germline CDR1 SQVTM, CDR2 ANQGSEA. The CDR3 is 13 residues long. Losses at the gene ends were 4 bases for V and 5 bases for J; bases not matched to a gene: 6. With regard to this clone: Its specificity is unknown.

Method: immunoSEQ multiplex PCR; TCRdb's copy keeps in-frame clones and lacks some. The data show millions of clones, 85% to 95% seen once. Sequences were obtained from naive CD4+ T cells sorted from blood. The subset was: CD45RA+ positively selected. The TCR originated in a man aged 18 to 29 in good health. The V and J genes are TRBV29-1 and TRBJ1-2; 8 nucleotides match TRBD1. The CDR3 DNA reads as TGCAGCGTTGGGACAGGGAACCTTTATGGCTACACCTTC. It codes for CSVGTGNLYGYTF.